Following are 24 T cell receptor beta chains from one sample sequenced in a study of shared clonotypes between healthy human individuals. Some clones are missing from TCRdb's copy, which holds only in-frame ones; the method was immunoSEQ multiplex PCR. Of about 680,000 clones listed, approximately 73% are singletons. Sequencing used memory CD4+ T cells sorted from blood. Indicated subset: CD45RA-negative fraction. The source is a woman aged 25 to 39 in good health.

This clone showed up just a few times. The chain's CDR3 is CASTFGTSPYNQPQHF. CDR3 sequence (DNA): TGTGCCAGCACCTTCGGGACATCTCCCTACAATCAGCCCCAGCATTTT. The chain joins TRBV28 to TRBJ1-5; TRBD1 might be the D (6 bases). The V end was cut by 7 bases, the J end by 3 bases, with 19 bases between. Germline CDR1 MDHEN, CDR2 SYDVKM. The CDR3 loop spans 16 amino acids.

Only one count was recorded for this clone. CDR3 residues: CASSQSGTSGYNEQFF. The CDR3 DNA reads as TGTGCCAGCAGCCAATCCGGGACTAGCGGGTACAATGAGCAGTTCTTC. The chain employs TRBV4-2 and TRBJ2-1; 12 nucleotides agree with TRBD2. The CDR3 extends over 16 amino acids. With 2 bases clipped from V and 4 bases from J, the junction kept 3 bases outside the gene matches. Per the germline V gene, CDR1 is LGHNA and CDR2 is YNFKEQ.

The rearrangement uses TRBV30 and TRBJ1-5; D gene ambiguous. The CDR3 is 13 residues long. CDR1 is GTSNPN and CDR2 is SVGIG in the germline V gene (reference sequence). The V end lost 2 bases, the J end lost 7 bases, and 12 bases lay between the germline ends. CDR3 in DNA: TGTGCCTGGAGTTCCCGACGGGAACAGCCCCAGCATTTT. It codes for CAWSSRREQPQHF.

This chain uses TRBV29-1 with TRBJ2-7; D remains unclear. CDR3 size: 11 residues. Germline loops: CDR1 SQVTM, CDR2 ANQGSEA. The V gene lost 5 bases and the J gene lost 0 bases, with 5 bases spanning the gap. For the CDR3, the DNA is TGCAGCGTTCAAAGCTCCTACGAGCAGTACTTC. This gives the protein CSVQSSYEQYF.

V usage is TRBV27 and J usage is TRBJ2-3, with 9 bases lining up with TRBD2. Trimming at V came to 6 bases and at J to 2 bases, leaving 9 bases not matched to a gene. This CDR3 is 16 amino acids long. CDR1 and CDR2 from the germline V gene are MNHEY and SMNVEV (reference sequence). The CDR3, as DNA: TGTGCCAGCAGCCTAGGGACTAGCAGATACACAGATACGCAGTATTTT. Amino acids: CASSLGTSRYTDTQYF.

The sample holds a few counts of this clone. V is TRBV4-1 and J is TRBJ1-3; D is possibly TRBD1 (6 bases). The CDR3 consists of 15 residues. V shed 4 bases and J shed 2 bases, with 12 bases lying between them. Germline values: CDR1 MGHRA, CDR2 YSYEKL. The CDR3: CASSLEGGTGNTIYF. CDR3 nucleotides: TGCGCCAGCAGCCTTGAGGGGGGTACTGGAAACACCATATATTTT.

This clone was observed once. This chain links TRBV29-1 with TRBJ1-1; D ambiguous. The V end lost 6 bases, the J end lost 2 bases, and 10 bases lay between the germline ends. The CDR3 sequence is 12 residues long. The germline V gene encodes CDR1 SQVTM and CDR2 ANQGSEA. CDR3: CSVFWGNTEAFF. In nucleotides, the CDR3 is TGCAGCGTCTTCTGGGGTAACACTGAAGCTTTCTTT. Filled out from reference TRBV29-1 and TRBJ1-1, the complete variable domain reads SAVISQKPSRDICQRGTSLTIQCQVDSQVTMMFWYRQQPGQSLTLIATANQGSEATYESGFVIDKFPISRPNLTFSTLTVSNMSPEDSSIYLCSVFWGNTEAFFGQGTRLTVV.

This clone has just one count. The V and J genes are TRBV5-1 and TRBJ1-2; the match to TRBD1 covers 9 bases. After removal of 3 bases from V and 5 bases from J, the junction contained 5 bases not matched to a gene. The CDR3 is 14 residues long. Germline V gives CDR1 SGHRS, CDR2 YFSETQ. The DNA for the CDR3 is TGCGCCAGCAGCTCGGACAGGGGAGGGTATGGCTACACCTTC. This gives the protein CASSSDRGGYGYTF.

The chain has TRBV6-5 and TRBJ1-3; D perhaps matches TRBD1 (5 bases). Trimming removed 6 bases from V and 1 base from J, with 13 bases in between. The CDR3 spans 15 residues. Germline values: CDR1 MNHEY, CDR2 SVGAGI. The CDR3 coding sequence is TGTGCCAGCAGAGACAGCGCTAGTTCTGGAAACACCATATATTTT. Translation gives CASRDSASSGNTIYF.

The chain is built from TRBV7-2 and TRBJ2-4; no clear D. This CDR3 is 14 amino acids long. Trimming took off 4 bases at V and 1 base at J, with 8 bases between the two ends. The germline CDR1 and CDR2 sequences are SGHTA and FQGNSA. This CDR3 is CASSSPSAKNIQYF. The CDR3 nucleotides read TGTGCCAGCAGCTCCCCCTCGGCCAAAAACATTCAGTACTTC.

Written as DNA, the CDR3 is TGTGCCAGCAGCTTGGTAGCGGGAGGGAGTTTTATTGAGCAGTTCTTC. As protein: CASSLVAGGSFIEQFF. The V gene is TRBV5-6, the J gene TRBJ2-1; the match to TRBD2 covers 11 bases. CDR3 length: 16 residues. J was trimmed by 9 bases and V by 0 bases; bases with no gene match: 8. Germline CDR1 is SGHDT and CDR2 is YYEEEE.

V is TRBV9 and J is TRBJ1-2; D is possibly TRBD1 (6 bases). CDR3 length: 15 amino acids. Trimming removed 4 bases from V and 5 bases from J, with 18 bases in between. Germline CDR1 and CDR2: SGDLS and YYNGEE. In DNA form, the CDR3 reads TGTGCCAGCAGCCCTCGGACAGAGCTTTGGTATGGCTACACCTTC. Its protein is CASSPRTELWYGYTF.

This rearrangement joins TRBV6-5 to TRBJ1-4; 7 nucleotides align to TRBD1. V was clipped by 2 bases and J by 6 bases; unmatched bases: 3. The CDR3 contains 14 residues. In germline, CDR1 is MNHEY, CDR2 SVGAGI. The CDR3 DNA follows: TGTGCCAGCAGTTACGACAGGGTTTATGAAAAACTGTTTTTT. Translating it yields CASSYDRVYEKLFF.

V is TRBV28 and J is TRBJ1-3; TRBD1 matches at 10 bases. This CDR3 region has 19 residues. Germline lookup yields CDR1 MDHEN and CDR2 SYDVKM. With 2 bases clipped from V and 0 bases from J, the junction kept 10 bases outside the gene matches. Written as DNA, the CDR3 is TGTGCCAGCAGTTTAGGGTGGGGACAGGGGATTTCCTCTGGAAACACCATATATTTT. Translating gives CASSLGWGQGISSGNTIYF.

The chain carries TRBV5-1 and TRBJ2-2, with TRBD2 matching over 10 bases. The length of the CDR3 is 16 residues. Germline V lookup: CDR1 SGHRS, CDR2 YFSETQ. The V gene end was trimmed by 4 bases and the J gene end by 8 bases; junction bases not matched to a gene: 11. The CDR3 bases are TGCGCCAGCAGCAGACTAGCGGGCTCTGAAGAGGGGGAGCTGTTTTTT. This sequence encodes CASSRLAGSEEGELFF. Variable domain in full (rest from reference TRBV5-1 and TRBJ2-2): KAGVTQTPRYLIKTRGQQVTLSCSPISGHRSVSWYQQTPGQGLQFLFEYFSETQRNKGNFPGRFSGRQFSNSRSEMNVSTLELGDSALYLCASSRLAGSEEGELFFGEGSRLTVL.

This chain uses TRBV5-5 with TRBJ1-4, with D possibly matching TRBD1 (5 bases). Per the germline V gene, CDR1 is SGHKS and CDR2 is YYEKEE (reference sequence). V was clipped by 2 bases and J by 3 bases, with 8 bases between them. This CDR3 has 14 amino acids. The CDR3 DNA sequence: TGTGCCAGCAGCTTTCGCAGGGCTAATGAAAAACTGTTTTTT. Amino acid sequence: CASSFRRANEKLFF.

This chain uses TRBV15 with TRBJ1-2; D is uncertain. This CDR3 contains 15 residues. V lost 0 bases and J lost 8, with 16 bases in between. The germline gives CDR1 LNHNV, CDR2 YYDKDF (reference sequence). The CDR3 DNA reads as TGTGCCACCAGCAGAGATGTGAGTCAGGAACGGGGCTACACCTTC. Its protein product is CATSRDVSQERGYTF.

In its sample, this clone was seen a few times. Other DNA sequences in the sample encode the same CDR3. The V call is TRBV7-9, the J call TRBJ2-1, with TRBD1 matching 7 bases. Trimming removed 2 bases from V and 6 bases from J; junction bases left unmatched: 4. CDR1 and CDR2 (germline): SEHNR, FQNEAQ (reference sequence). This CDR3 region has 14 residues. The CDR3 loop is CASSLPAGGNEQFF. DNA for the CDR3: TGTGCCAGCAGCTTACCAGCAGGGGGCAATGAGCAGTTCTTC.

The rearrangement links TRBV19 to TRBJ1-5; D is ambiguous. V was shortened by 0 bases and J by 7 bases, with 10 bases between the two germline ends. CDR1 is LNHDA, CDR2 SQIVND, per germline (reference sequence). The CDR3 covers 14 residues. The DNA for the CDR3 is TGTGCCAGTAGTATAGACAGGTGGCAGCAGCCCCAGCATTTT. Translation gives CASSIDRWQQPQHF.

This clone was recorded only once. The chain uses TRBV10-2 and TRBJ2-7; D remains unclear. The V and J ends lost 3 bases and 3 bases respectively, with 6 bases between them. This CDR3 has 12 residues. Per germline, CDR1 WSHSY and CDR2 SAAADI. CDR3 amino acids: CASSDQNYEQYF. CDR3 coding DNA: TGCGCCAGCAGTGACCAGAACTACGAGCAGTACTTC.

The table lists this clone with a few counts. CDR3 residues: CASSSPGTGGEKLFF. The DNA of the CDR3 is TGTGCCAGCAGTTCGCCCGGGACAGGGGGTGAAAAACTGTTTTTT. The chain employs TRBV28 and TRBJ1-4; TRBD1 matches at 11 bases. Looked up from germline, CDR1 is MDHEN and CDR2 is SYDVKM. The J segment lost 7 bases and the V segment lost 4 bases, leaving 5 bases of the junction unmatched. The CDR3 spans 15 residues.

This chain joins TRBV18 and TRBJ2-7; TRBD1 matches at 11 bases. The CDR3 totals 14 residues. The V gene end was trimmed by 5 bases and the J gene end by 7 bases; junction bases not matched to a gene: 7. Germline-derived CDR1 and CDR2 are KGHSH and LQKENI. The CDR3 loop reads CASSSGQGAGEQYF. CDR3 nucleotides: TGTGCCAGCTCAAGTGGACAGGGGGCAGGAGAGCAGTACTTC.

The chain has TRBV11-2 and TRBJ2-5; D perhaps matches TRBD1 (6 bases). V was trimmed by 5 bases and J by 4 bases, leaving 17 bases between them. The length of the CDR3 is 15 residues. The germline CDR1 and CDR2 sequences are SGHAT and FQNNGV. CDR3 loop: CASSEWTTRGETQYF. The CDR3 DNA reads TGTGCCAGCAGCGAGTGGACCACCAGGGGAGAGACCCAGTACTTC.

The chain has TRBV7-9 and TRBJ2-7; D remains ambiguous. Germline CDR1 SEHNR, CDR2 FQNEAQ (reference sequence). This CDR3 is 15 amino acids long. Trimming took off 5 bases at V and 0 bases at J, with 14 bases between the two ends. This CDR3 reads CASSPSRVSSYEQYF. The CDR3, as DNA: TGTGCCAGCAGCCCCAGTCGGGTTAGCTCCTACGAGCAGTACTTC.